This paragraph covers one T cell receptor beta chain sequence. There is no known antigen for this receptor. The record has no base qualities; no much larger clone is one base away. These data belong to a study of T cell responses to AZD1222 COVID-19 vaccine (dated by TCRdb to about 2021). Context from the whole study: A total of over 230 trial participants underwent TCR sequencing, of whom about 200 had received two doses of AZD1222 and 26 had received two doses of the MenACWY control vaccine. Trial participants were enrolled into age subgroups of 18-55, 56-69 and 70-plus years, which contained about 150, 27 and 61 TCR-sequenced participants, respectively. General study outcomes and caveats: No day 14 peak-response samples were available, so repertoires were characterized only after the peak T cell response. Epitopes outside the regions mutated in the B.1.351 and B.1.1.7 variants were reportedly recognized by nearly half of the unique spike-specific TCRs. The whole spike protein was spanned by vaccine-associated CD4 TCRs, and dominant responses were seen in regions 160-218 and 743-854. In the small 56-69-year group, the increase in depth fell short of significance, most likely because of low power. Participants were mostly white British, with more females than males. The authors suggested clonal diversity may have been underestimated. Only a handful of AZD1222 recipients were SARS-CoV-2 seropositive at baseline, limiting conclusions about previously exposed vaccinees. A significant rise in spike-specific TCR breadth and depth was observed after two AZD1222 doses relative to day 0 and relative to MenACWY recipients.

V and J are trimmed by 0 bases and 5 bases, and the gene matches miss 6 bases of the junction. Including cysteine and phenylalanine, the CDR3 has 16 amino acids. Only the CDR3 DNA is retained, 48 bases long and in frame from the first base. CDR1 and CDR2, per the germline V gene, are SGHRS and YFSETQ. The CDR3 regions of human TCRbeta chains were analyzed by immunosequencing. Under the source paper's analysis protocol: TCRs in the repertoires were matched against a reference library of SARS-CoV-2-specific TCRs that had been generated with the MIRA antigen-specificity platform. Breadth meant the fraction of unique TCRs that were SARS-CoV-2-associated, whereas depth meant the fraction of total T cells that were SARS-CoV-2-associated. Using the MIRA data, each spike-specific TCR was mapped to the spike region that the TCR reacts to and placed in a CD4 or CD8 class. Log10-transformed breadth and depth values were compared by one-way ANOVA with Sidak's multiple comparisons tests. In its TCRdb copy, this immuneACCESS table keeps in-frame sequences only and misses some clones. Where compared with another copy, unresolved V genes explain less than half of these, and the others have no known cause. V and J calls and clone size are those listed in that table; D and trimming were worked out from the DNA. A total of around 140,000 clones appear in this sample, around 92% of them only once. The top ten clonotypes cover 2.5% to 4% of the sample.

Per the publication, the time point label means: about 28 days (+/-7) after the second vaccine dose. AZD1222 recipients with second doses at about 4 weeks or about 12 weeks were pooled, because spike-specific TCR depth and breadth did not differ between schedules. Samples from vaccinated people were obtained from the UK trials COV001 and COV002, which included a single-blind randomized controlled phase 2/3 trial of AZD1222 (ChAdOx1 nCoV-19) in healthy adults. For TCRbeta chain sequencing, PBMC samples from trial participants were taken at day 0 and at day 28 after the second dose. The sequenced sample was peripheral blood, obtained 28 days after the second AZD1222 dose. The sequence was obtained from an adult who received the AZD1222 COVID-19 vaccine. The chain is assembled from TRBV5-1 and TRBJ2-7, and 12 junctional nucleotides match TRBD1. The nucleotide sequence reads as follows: TGCGCCAGCAGCTTGGCGGGACAGGGGGCGAGGAACGAGCAGTACTTC. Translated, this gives CASSLAGQGARNEQYF.